Below, 6 T cell receptor beta chains from the same sample are listed, as sequenced in a study of T cells expressing NK-cell markers. TCRdb reprocessed the 5' RACE reads and keeps a single row for each CDR3 protein, giving no DNA. The sample totals hundreds of thousands of distinct CDR3 sequences. Sequencing used blood T cells: a sorted CD56 or NKG2C T cell subset, CD4+ or CD8+ T cells, or bulk PBMC T cells (not recorded which). These receptors originate from a man aged 18-69 years in good health.

J is TRBJ2-2 and V is TRBV18; TCRdb returns TRBD1, unconfirmable since there is no DNA. Germline CDR1 reads KGHSH; CDR2 reads LQKENI. The CDR3 contains 16 residues. CDR3 region: CASSHSGREGTGELFF.

V is TRBV12-3 or TRBV12-4 and J is TRBJ1-5. The CDR3 covers 13 residues. CDR3 in amino acids: CASSWGLGQPQHF.

V is TRBV10-3 and J is TRBJ1-1; TCRdb's assignment of TRBD1 cannot be checked, as there is no DNA. From germline, CDR1 is ENHRY and CDR2 SYGVKD. The CDR3 is made up of 14 amino acids. The CDR3 spells CAISRGQTNTEAFF.

The V gene is TRBV4-1, the J gene TRBJ2-1; TCRdb gives TRBD2 as the D gene, but with no DNA this cannot be confirmed. This CDR3 spans 16 amino acids. CDR1 and CDR2 from the germline V gene are MGHRA and YSYEKL. The CDR3 here is CASSQDPGAKSPSQFF.

J is TRBJ2-5 and V is TRBV9; TCRdb lists TRBD2, though no DNA is available to test this call. This CDR3 region has 16 residues. Germline V gene data show CDR1 as SGDLS and CDR2 as YYNGEE. The CDR3 sequence: CASSPGLAGTQETQYF.

J is TRBJ2-7 and V is TRBV20-1. The CDR3 has 12 amino acids. CDR1 is DFQATT, CDR2 SNEGSKA, per germline (reference sequence). The CDR3 spells CSADQVSYEQYF.